This is a list of T cell receptor beta chains from one sample in a study of Graves' ophthalmopathy and Graves' hyperthyroidism. TCRdb called the multiplex PCR reads again in MiXCR, with one record for every CDR3 protein. The table includes approximately 700,000 distinct CDR3 sequences, about 44% detected once. The specimen was peripheral blood. The receptor set was obtained from an adult man with Graves' ophthalmopathy. Both conserved end residues are part of each CDR3. The order of the fields is D gene, J gene, V gene, CDR3 protein. A D gene is named only where the DNA matches it firmly.

d_call: NA
j_call: TRBJ2-2
v_call: TRBV25-1
cdr3_aa: CASSEKATGELFF

d_call: NA
j_call: TRBJ1-2
v_call: TRBV7-6
cdr3_aa: CASSSTSGILGYGYTF

d_call: NA
j_call: TRBJ2-7
v_call: TRBV7-9
cdr3_aa: CAGQGYDEQYF

d_call: TRBD2
j_call: TRBJ2-5
v_call: TRBV24-1
cdr3_aa: CATSSYGLARRETQYF

d_call: NA
j_call: TRBJ2-7
v_call: TRBV19
cdr3_aa: CASSIGRDYEQYF

d_call: NA
j_call: TRBJ1-6
v_call: TRBV7-4
cdr3_aa: CASSLAFGGSPF

d_call: TRBD1
j_call: TRBJ1-3
v_call: TRBV7-9
cdr3_aa: CASSRDRYSGNTIYF

d_call: NA
j_call: TRBJ2-7
v_call: TRBV2
cdr3_aa: CASNMGQGREQYF

d_call: NA
j_call: TRBJ1-1
v_call: TRBV2
cdr3_aa: CASSRTGRGTEAFF

d_call: NA
j_call: TRBJ2-5
v_call: TRBV5-1
cdr3_aa: CASRETRQETQYF

d_call: TRBD2
j_call: TRBJ2-5
v_call: TRBV7-9
cdr3_aa: CASSSNPGLGETQYF

d_call: NA
j_call: TRBJ1-4
v_call: TRBV20-1
cdr3_aa: CSGGQSVSTNEKLFF

d_call: NA
j_call: TRBJ1-4
v_call: TRBV2
cdr3_aa: CASKRLNEKLFF

d_call: NA
j_call: TRBJ2-7
v_call: TRBV29-1
cdr3_aa: CSVESGGRIYEQYF

d_call: NA
j_call: TRBJ1-4
v_call: TRBV10-3
cdr3_aa: CASSYKEKLFF

d_call: TRBD2
j_call: TRBJ2-5
v_call: TRBV10-3
cdr3_aa: CAIGSKFTSGGTQETQYF

d_call: TRBD1
j_call: TRBJ1-6
v_call: TRBV9
cdr3_aa: CASSRYDRGDNSPLHF

d_call: NA
j_call: TRBJ1-6
v_call: TRBV19
cdr3_aa: CATAQRSSYNSPLHF

d_call: NA
j_call: TRBJ1-4
v_call: TRBV7-9
cdr3_aa: CASRPRATNEKLFF

d_call: NA
j_call: TRBJ2-7
v_call: TRBV7-6
cdr3_aa: CASSLEVTTYEQYF

d_call: NA
j_call: TRBJ2-7
v_call: TRBV28
cdr3_aa: CASSTRVSEQYF

d_call: TRBD1
j_call: TRBJ1-3
v_call: TRBV29-1
cdr3_aa: CSVGRTGGGTGNTIYF

d_call: NA
j_call: TRBJ1-4
v_call: TRBV10-3
cdr3_aa: CASSPRAKLFF

d_call: NA
j_call: TRBJ1-2
v_call: TRBV7-9
cdr3_aa: CASSVGTVYGYTF

d_call: TRBD1
j_call: TRBJ1-5
v_call: TRBV7-2
cdr3_aa: CASSSGQRRFSNQPQHF

d_call: TRBD1
j_call: TRBJ2-6
v_call: TRBV19
cdr3_aa: CASSPGTGAGANVLTF

d_call: NA
j_call: TRBJ2-2
v_call: TRBV7-8
cdr3_aa: CASSLTPNTGELFF

d_call: TRBD1
j_call: TRBJ2-5
v_call: TRBV12-3/TRBV12-4
cdr3_aa: CASGLDREETQYF

d_call: NA
j_call: TRBJ2-3
v_call: TRBV7-2
cdr3_aa: CASSLGVGDTQYF

d_call: TRBD1
j_call: TRBJ2-7
v_call: TRBV7-9
cdr3_aa: CASSTRTGYEQYF

d_call: NA
j_call: TRBJ1-5
v_call: TRBV7-9
cdr3_aa: CASSLGRVDQPQHF

d_call: NA
j_call: TRBJ2-5
v_call: TRBV12-3/TRBV12-4
cdr3_aa: CASSHLSPATAQYF

d_call: NA
j_call: TRBJ2-5
v_call: TRBV20-1
cdr3_aa: CSAPPVELQETQYF

d_call: NA
j_call: TRBJ1-2
v_call: TRBV4-1
cdr3_aa: CASSQGVTGADYGYTF

d_call: TRBD1
j_call: TRBJ1-1
v_call: TRBV2
cdr3_aa: CASSRGTGGTEAFF

d_call: NA
j_call: TRBJ2-5
v_call: TRBV18
cdr3_aa: CASSPRADLETQYF

d_call: NA
j_call: TRBJ2-6
v_call: TRBV5-6
cdr3_aa: CASSHPISGANVLTF

d_call: NA
j_call: TRBJ1-6
v_call: TRBV2
cdr3_aa: CASSYSRGGNSPLHF

d_call: TRBD2
j_call: TRBJ2-7
v_call: TRBV20-1
cdr3_aa: CSARDPTSGSGPYEQYF

d_call: TRBD2
j_call: TRBJ2-5
v_call: TRBV7-2
cdr3_aa: CASSAGGGKGQETQYF

d_call: TRBD1
j_call: TRBJ2-5
v_call: TRBV2
cdr3_aa: CASSTGGEETQYF

d_call: NA
j_call: TRBJ1-5
v_call: TRBV5-6
cdr3_aa: CASSLGGGGLHQPQHF

d_call: NA
j_call: TRBJ2-7
v_call: TRBV19
cdr3_aa: CASRGGTNWEQYF

d_call: TRBD1
j_call: TRBJ1-1
v_call: TRBV5-6
cdr3_aa: CASSKDRVWNTEAFF

d_call: NA
j_call: TRBJ1-1
v_call: TRBV7-8
cdr3_aa: CAIRAWGGAEAFF

d_call: NA
j_call: TRBJ1-5
v_call: TRBV10-2
cdr3_aa: CASSPGVGEGYSNQPQHF

d_call: NA
j_call: TRBJ1-4
v_call: TRBV2
cdr3_aa: CASIQARGNEKLFF

d_call: TRBD1
j_call: TRBJ1-4
v_call: TRBV19
cdr3_aa: CAWSSPGQGGKLFF

d_call: TRBD2
j_call: TRBJ2-7
v_call: TRBV10-3
cdr3_aa: CASNKRGESYGQYF

d_call: NA
j_call: TRBJ1-5
v_call: TRBV15
cdr3_aa: CATSTSRGVQPQHF

d_call: TRBD2
j_call: TRBJ2-3
v_call: TRBV15
cdr3_aa: CATRLAGDTDTQYF

d_call: NA
j_call: TRBJ1-1
v_call: TRBV7-9
cdr3_aa: CASSPPVGDTEAFF

d_call: NA
j_call: TRBJ1-5
v_call: TRBV15
cdr3_aa: CATSTWGLSDQPQHF